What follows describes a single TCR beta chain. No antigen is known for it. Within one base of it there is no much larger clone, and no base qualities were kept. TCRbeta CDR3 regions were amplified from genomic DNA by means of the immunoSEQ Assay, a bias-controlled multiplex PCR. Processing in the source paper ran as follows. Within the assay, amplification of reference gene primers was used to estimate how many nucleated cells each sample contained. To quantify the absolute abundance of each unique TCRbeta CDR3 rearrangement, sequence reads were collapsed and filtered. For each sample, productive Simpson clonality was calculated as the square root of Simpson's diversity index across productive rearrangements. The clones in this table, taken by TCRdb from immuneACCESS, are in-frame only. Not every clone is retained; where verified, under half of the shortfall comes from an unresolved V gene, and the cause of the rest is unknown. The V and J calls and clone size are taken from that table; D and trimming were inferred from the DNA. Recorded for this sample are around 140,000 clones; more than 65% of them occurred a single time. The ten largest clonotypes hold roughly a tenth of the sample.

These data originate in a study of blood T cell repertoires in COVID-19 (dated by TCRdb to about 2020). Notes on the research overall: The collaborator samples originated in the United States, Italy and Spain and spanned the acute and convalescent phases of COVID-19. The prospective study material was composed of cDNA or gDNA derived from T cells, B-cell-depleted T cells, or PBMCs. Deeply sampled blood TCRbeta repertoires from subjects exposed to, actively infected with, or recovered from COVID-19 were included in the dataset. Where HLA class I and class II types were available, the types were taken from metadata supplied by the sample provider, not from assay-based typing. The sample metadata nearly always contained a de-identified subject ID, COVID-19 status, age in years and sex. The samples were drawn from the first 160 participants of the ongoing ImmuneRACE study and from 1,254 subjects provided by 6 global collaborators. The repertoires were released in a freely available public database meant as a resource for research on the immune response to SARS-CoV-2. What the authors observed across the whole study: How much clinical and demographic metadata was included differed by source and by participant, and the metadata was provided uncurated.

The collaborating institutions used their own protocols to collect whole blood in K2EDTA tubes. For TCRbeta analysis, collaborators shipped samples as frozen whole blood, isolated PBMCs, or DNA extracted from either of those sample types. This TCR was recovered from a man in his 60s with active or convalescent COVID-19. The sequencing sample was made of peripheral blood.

The CDR3 protein sequence reads: CASSALPGQEVQETQYF. The base sequence is TGTGCCAGCAGCGCCTTACCGGGACAGGAGGTTCAAGAGACCCAGTACTTC. The chain uses TRBV7-8 and TRBJ2-5, with 8 bases aligning to TRBD1. Compared with germline, V lacks 5 bases and J lacks 2 bases; bases without a gene match: 13. CDR1 and CDR2 were assigned from the germline V gene as SGHVS and FQNEAQ. The CDR3 goes from the cysteine to the phenylalanine over 17 residues. The retained sequence is limited to the CDR3, 51 bases, with the frame set at the first base.